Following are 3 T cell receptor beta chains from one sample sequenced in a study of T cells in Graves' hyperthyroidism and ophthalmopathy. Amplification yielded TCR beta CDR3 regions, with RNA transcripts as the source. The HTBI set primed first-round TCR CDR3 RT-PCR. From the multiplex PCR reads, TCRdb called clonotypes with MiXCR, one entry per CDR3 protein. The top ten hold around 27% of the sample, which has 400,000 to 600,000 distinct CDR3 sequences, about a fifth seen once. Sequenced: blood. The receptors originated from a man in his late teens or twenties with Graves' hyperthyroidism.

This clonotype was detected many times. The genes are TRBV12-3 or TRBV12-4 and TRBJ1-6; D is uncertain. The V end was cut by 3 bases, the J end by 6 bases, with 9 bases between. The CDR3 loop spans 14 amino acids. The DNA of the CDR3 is TGTGCCAGCAGTTTTAAACAGAGTAATTCACCCCTCCACTTT. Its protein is CASSFKQSNSPLHF.

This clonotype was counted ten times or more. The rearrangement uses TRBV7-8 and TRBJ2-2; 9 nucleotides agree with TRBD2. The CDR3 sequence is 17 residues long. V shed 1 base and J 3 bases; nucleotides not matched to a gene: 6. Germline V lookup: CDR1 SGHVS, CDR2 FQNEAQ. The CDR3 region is CASSLVPAGGDTGELFF. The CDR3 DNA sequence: TGTGCCAGCAGCTTAGTTCCAGCGGGGGGAGACACCGGGGAGCTGTTTTTT.

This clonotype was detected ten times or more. Written as DNA, the CDR3 is TGTGCCAGCAGTTCCCAGGGGAGGGGGAACACTGAAGCTTTCTTT. Its translation is CASSSQGRGNTEAFF. The gene calls are TRBV12-3 or TRBV12-4 and TRBJ1-1; maybe TRBD1 (6 bases). CDR3 length: 15 amino acids. Trimming pared 4 bases from V and 1 base from J, leaving 13 bases between.